The 25 T cell receptor beta chains presented below share a single source sample, sequenced in a study of OX40 agonist ivuxolimab in advanced cancers. The repertoire was sequenced with immunoSEQ multiplex PCR; TCRdb's copy has only in-frame clones and lacks some. Of 35,000 to 50,000 clones listed, almost 90% are singletons. The sample here was CD4+ or CD8+ T cells sorted from blood, taken in a trial of the OX40 agonist ivuxolimab. The origin of the receptors is an adult with an advanced solid tumor such as melanoma, head and neck, liver or kidney cancer.

The rearrangement links TRBV18 to TRBJ1-5, with D possibly matching TRBD1 (5 bases). Germline CDR1 and CDR2: KGHSH and LQKENI. This CDR3 contains 15 residues. V lost 0 bases, J lost 5 bases, and 11 bases lay in between. DNA for the CDR3: TGTGCCAGCTCACCACCGAGCGGGGGGGATCAGCCCCAGCATTTT. Encoded protein: CASSPPSGGDQPQHF.

This clone was seen only a few times. This rearrangement joins TRBV29-1 to TRBJ2-7; 8 bases are shared with TRBD1. Unmatched junction bases numbered 9, after V lost 5 bases and J lost 3 bases. The V gene's germline CDR1 is SQVTM and CDR2 ANQGSEA. The CDR3 is 14 residues long. CDR3 sequence reads: CSVHNPTGDYEQYF. The CDR3 bases are TGCAGCGTTCACAACCCGACAGGGGACTACGAGCAGTACTTC.

Concerning this clone: At one boundary the junction diverges from the germline segment, which might be a read error. The chain recombines TRBV5-6 with TRBJ2-1; 11 nucleotides align to TRBD2. CDR1 and CDR2 (germline): SGHDT, YYEEEE. This CDR3 is 12 amino acids long. The CDR3 loop reads CASSASLAGDLF. CDR3 nucleotide sequence: TGTGCCAGCAGCGCTTCACTAGCGGGAGATCTCTTC. Full variable domain (outside the CDR3, taken from reference TRBV5-6 and TRBJ2-1): DAGVTQSPTHLIKTRGQQVTLRCSPKSGHDTVSWYQQALGQGPQFIFQYYEEEERQRGNFPDRFSGHQFPNYSSELNVNALLLGDSALYLCASSASLAGDLFGPGTRLTVL.

V usage is TRBV7-2 and J usage is TRBJ2-1; the D is unclear. Germline V gives CDR1 SGHTA, CDR2 FQGNSA. The CDR3 length is 12 residues. Trimming left V 5 bases short and J 7 bases short, with 9 bases between. This CDR3 reads CASSLTMNEQFF. The CDR3, as DNA: TGTGCCAGCAGCCTTACTATGAATGAGCAGTTCTTC.

The chain carries TRBV5-6 and TRBJ2-1; no clear D. Per germline, CDR1 SGHDT and CDR2 YYEEEE. Deletions cut 2 bases from V and 8 bases from J, with 17 bases between. The CDR3 runs 15 residues. In DNA form, the CDR3 reads TGTGCCAGCAGCTTTAGAACTTGGGGAACCCATGAGCAGTTCTTC. This sequence encodes CASSFRTWGTHEQFF.

This clone was observed a single time. This chain uses TRBV16 with TRBJ2-5; the match to TRBD2 covers 7 bases. The length of the CDR3 is 13 residues. Germline lookup yields CDR1 KGHSY and CDR2 FQNENV. The V gene end was trimmed by 2 bases and the J gene end by 4 bases; junction bases not matched to a gene: 1. In DNA form, the CDR3 reads TGTGCCAGCAGCCAAGCGGGAGTAGAGACCCAGTACTTC. It translates to CASSQAGVETQYF.

CDR3 residues: CASSLVGTYNEQFF. CDR3 bases: TGTGCCAGCAGCTTGGTAGGTACCTACAATGAGCAGTTCTTC. The chain combines TRBV5-5 with TRBJ2-1; D unresolved. Germline loops: CDR1 SGHKS, CDR2 YYEKEE (reference sequence). Between the trimmed V and J ends, which lost 0 bases and 2 bases, there was a span of 6 bases. This CDR3 region has 14 residues.

The genes are TRBV2 and TRBJ2-7, with 11 bases identical to TRBD2. The CDR3 runs to 14 residues. With V trimmed by 6 bases and J by 7 bases, 8 bases remained unmatched. Germline-derived CDR1 and CDR2 are SNHLY and FYNNEI. The CDR3 sequence is CASRRSSGRSEQYF. The CDR3 bases are TGTGCCAGCAGGAGGTCTAGCGGGAGGAGTGAGCAGTACTTC.

V is TRBV30 and J is TRBJ1-2; possibly TRBD1 for D (6 bases). CDR3 length: 12 amino acids. V lost 6 bases, J lost 10 bases, and 18 bases lay in between. CDR1 is GTSNPN, CDR2 SVGIG, per germline (reference sequence). CDR3 sequence (DNA): TGTGCCTGCCACAGGGAAGAGGGACTCTACACCTTC. Residues: CACHREEGLYTF. Combining the CDR3 with reference TRBV30 and TRBJ1-2 gives the whole variable domain SQTIHQWPATLVQPVGSPLSLECTVEGTSNPNLYWYRQAAGRGLQLLFYSVGIGQISSEVPQNLSASRPQDRQFILSSKKLLLSDSGFYLCACHREEGLYTFGSGTRLTVV.

The V gene is TRBV25-1, the J gene TRBJ1-3, with 8 bases matching TRBD1. This CDR3 contains 16 residues. V trimming: 3 bases; J trimming: 1 base; junction bases outside the gene matches: 5. From germline, CDR1 is MGHDK and CDR2 SYGVNS. CDR3 residues: CASSDWDRSSGNTIYF. The CDR3 region has the DNA TGTGCCAGCAGTGACTGGGACAGGTCTTCTGGAAACACCATATATTTT.

The V and J genes are TRBV28 and TRBJ2-5; D is undetermined. Germline assignment: CDR1 MDHEN and CDR2 SYDVKM. V was trimmed by 5 bases and J by 1 base, leaving 14 bases between them. The CDR3 has 15 amino acids. The CDR3 coding sequence is TGTGCCAGCAGTCCCCTGGGCGTACTCCAAGAGACCCAGTACTTC. Protein sequence: CASSPLGVLQETQYF.

The V call is TRBV29-1, the J call TRBJ2-2, with 8 nucleotides matching TRBD1. Germline lookup yields CDR1 SQVTM and CDR2 ANQGSEA. CDR3 length equals 13 residues. V lost 7 bases, J lost 7 bases, and 8 bases stayed unmatched. DNA of the CDR3: TGCAGCGGGACAGGGCGGTTTCGCGGGGAGCTGTTTTTT. Protein product: CSGTGRFRGELFF.

This chain links TRBV7-2 with TRBJ2-6; 8 nucleotides agree with TRBD1. The CDR3 is 15 residues long. The junction had 4 bases not matched to a gene; V was cut back by 6 bases and J by 3 bases. Looked up from germline, CDR1 is SGHTA and CDR2 is FQGNSA. Here the CDR3 DNA reads TGTGCCAGCAGGAAACAGGGGGGTGGGGCCAACGTCCTGACTTTC. As protein: CASRKQGGGANVLTF.

The gene calls are TRBV21-1 and TRBJ1-5. TRBV21-1 is a pseudogene locus. The CDR3 consists of 15 residues. This chain's CDR3 is CASSKEGGYRQPQHF. The CDR3 nucleotides are TGTGCCAGCAGCAAAGAGGGAGGATATCGTCAGCCCCAGCATTTT.

The chain employs TRBV6-5 and TRBJ2-7; possible D gene TRBD1, 5 bases. CDR3 length equals 13 residues. Trimming took 4 bases from V and 4 from J, leaving 11 bases between them. Germline V lookup: CDR1 MNHEY, CDR2 SVGAGI. The CDR3 region is CASSSPGSYEQYF. CDR3 nucleotide sequence: TGTGCCAGCAGTTCTCCAGGGTCATACGAGCAGTACTTC.

V usage is TRBV4-3 and J usage is TRBJ2-1; D call uncertain. The CDR3 is made up of 15 amino acids. The germline V and J ends were trimmed by 3 bases and 4 bases, with 13 bases remaining between them. CDR1 is LGHNA and CDR2 is YSLEER in the germline V gene. CDR3 region: CASSHSSMRYNEQFF. The CDR3 DNA follows: TGCGCCAGCAGCCATTCGTCTATGCGGTACAATGAGCAGTTCTTC.

The rearrangement links TRBV29-1 to TRBJ2-1, with TRBD1 as a possible D gene (5 bases). V was trimmed by 5 bases and J by 4 bases, leaving 12 bases between them. CDR3 length: 13 amino acids. CDR1 and CDR2 from the germline V gene are SQVTM and ANQGSEA. CDR3 region: CSVRPRAYNEQFF. Written as DNA, the CDR3 is TGCAGCGTTAGGCCCAGGGCTTACAATGAGCAGTTCTTC.

The rearrangement links TRBV5-4 to TRBJ2-7, with 7 bases fitting TRBD1. The CDR3 length is 13 residues. J lost 5 bases, V lost 5 bases, and 7 bases had no gene match. In germline, CDR1 is SGHNT, CDR2 YYREEE (reference sequence). The CDR3 bases are TGTGCCAGCAGTACGACAGGGTGGGACGAGCAGTACTTC. This codes for CASSTTGWDEQYF.

The V and J genes are TRBV7-2 and TRBJ1-3; D gene unclear. The germline V gene encodes CDR1 SGHTA and CDR2 FQGNSA. The germline V and J ends were trimmed by 5 bases and 4 bases, with 15 bases remaining between them. The CDR3 consists of 15 residues. CDR3 nucleotide sequence: TGTGCCAGCAGCCCCGTGGGAGGCGGCGGAAACACCATATATTTT. Translation: CASSPVGGGGNTIYF.

The V and J genes are TRBV11-3 and TRBJ2-3; no clear D gene. V was shortened by 5 bases and J by 0 bases, with 6 bases between the two germline ends. Per germline, CDR1 SGHNT and CDR2 YENEEA. The CDR3 runs 13 residues. This CDR3 is CASSRASTDTQYF. As DNA, the CDR3 is TGTGCCAGCAGCCGAGCTAGCACAGATACGCAGTATTTT.

The chain carries TRBV6-1 and TRBJ2-7, with D perhaps matching TRBD2 (6 bases). CDR3 length equals 14 residues. The V end lost 6 bases, the J end lost 6 bases, and 18 bases lay between the germline ends. Per the germline V gene, CDR1 is MNHNS and CDR2 is SASEGT. The CDR3 reads CASRGTSGPFEQYF. In DNA, the CDR3 is TGTGCCAGCAGAGGGACTTCCGGGCCGTTCGAGCAGTACTTC.

This clone was counted a single time. The CDR3 DNA follows: TGTGCCAGCAGCCAAGAGGTAGCGACCCGGCGTACGCAGTATTTT. Amino acid sequence: CASSQEVATRRTQYF. This chain joins TRBV4-2 and TRBJ2-3, with a weak D call TRBD2 (5 bases). V shed 0 bases and J shed 8 bases, with 15 bases lying between them. Germline V lookup: CDR1 LGHNA, CDR2 YNFKEQ. The CDR3 extends over 15 amino acids.

The V and J genes are TRBV28 and TRBJ1-6; 8 bases fit TRBD1. CDR1 MDHEN and CDR2 SYDVKM come from the germline V gene. This CDR3 is built from 15 residues. Losses at the gene ends were 8 bases for V and 7 bases for J; bases not matched to a gene: 10. The CDR3 spells CASSGSGGKNSPLHF. The CDR3 DNA follows: TGTGCCAGCTCAGGTTCAGGGGGCAAAAATTCACCCCTCCACTTT. The full variable domain, completed using reference TRBV28 and TRBJ1-6, is DVKVTQSSRYLVKRTGEKVFLECVQDMDHENMFWYRQDPGLGLRLIYFSYDVKMKEKGDIPEGYSVSREKKERFSLILESASTNQTSMYLCASSGSGGKNSPLHFGNGTRLTVT.

The chain carries TRBV7-2 and TRBJ2-3; tentative D call: TRBD2 (5 bases). V shed 1 base and J shed 2 bases, with 10 bases lying between them. Germline CDR1 and CDR2: SGHTA and FQGNSA. This CDR3 has 15 residues. The CDR3 loop is CASSLGRVHTDTQYF. The CDR3 coding sequence is TGTGCCAGCAGCTTAGGGCGGGTCCACACAGATACGCAGTATTTT.

The chain employs TRBV4-1 and TRBJ2-6; D call uncertain. There are 16 residues in the CDR3. CDR1 and CDR2 from the germline V gene are MGHRA and YSYEKL. V was cut by 1 base and J by 0 bases, with 7 bases left in between. The CDR3 reads CASSQGSGSGANVLTF. As DNA, the CDR3 is TGCGCCAGCAGCCAAGGCTCGGGCTCTGGGGCCAACGTCCTGACTTTC.